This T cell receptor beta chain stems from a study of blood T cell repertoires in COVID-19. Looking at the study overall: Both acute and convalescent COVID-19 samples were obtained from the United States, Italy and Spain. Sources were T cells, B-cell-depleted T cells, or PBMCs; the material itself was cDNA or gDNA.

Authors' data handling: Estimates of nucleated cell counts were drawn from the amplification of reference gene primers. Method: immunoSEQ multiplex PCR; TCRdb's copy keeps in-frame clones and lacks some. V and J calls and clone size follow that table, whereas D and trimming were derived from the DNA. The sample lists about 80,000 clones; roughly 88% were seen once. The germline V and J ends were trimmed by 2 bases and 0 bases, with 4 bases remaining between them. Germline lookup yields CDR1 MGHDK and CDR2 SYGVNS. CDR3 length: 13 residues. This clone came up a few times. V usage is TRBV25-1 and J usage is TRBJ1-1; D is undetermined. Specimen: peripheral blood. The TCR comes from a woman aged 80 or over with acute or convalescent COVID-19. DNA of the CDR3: TGTGCCAGCAGTGAAGGCATGAACACTGAAGCTTTCTTT. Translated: CASSEGMNTEAFF.